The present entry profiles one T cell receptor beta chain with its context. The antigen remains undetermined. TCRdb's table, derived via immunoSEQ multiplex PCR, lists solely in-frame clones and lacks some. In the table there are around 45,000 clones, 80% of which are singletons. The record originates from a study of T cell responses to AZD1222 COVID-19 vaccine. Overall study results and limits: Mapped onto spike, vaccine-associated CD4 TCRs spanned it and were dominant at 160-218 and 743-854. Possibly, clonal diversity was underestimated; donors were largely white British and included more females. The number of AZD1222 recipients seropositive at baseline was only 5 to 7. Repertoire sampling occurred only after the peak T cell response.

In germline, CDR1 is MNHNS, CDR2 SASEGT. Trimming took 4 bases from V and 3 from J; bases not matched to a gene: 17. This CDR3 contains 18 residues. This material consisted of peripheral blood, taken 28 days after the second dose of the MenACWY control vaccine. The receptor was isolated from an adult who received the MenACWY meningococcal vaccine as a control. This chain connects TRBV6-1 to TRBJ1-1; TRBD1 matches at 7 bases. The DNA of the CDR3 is TGTGCCAGCAGTGCGACTCTCAGGGGGGCCTCGGTGTACACTGAAGCTTTCTTT. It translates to CASSATLRGASVYTEAFF.